The sequence of this T cell receptor (beta chain) was determined in a study of cytomegalovirus exposure and HLA in healthy donors (dated 2017 in TCRdb). Some background on the complete study: A later analysis indicated that the 120 validation repertoires were generated on the platform also employed for the approximately 670 repertoires of the first cohort. The aim of the study was to test whether cataloging public T cell receptors could identify signatures of past pathogen exposure. Besides the first cohort of roughly 640 subjects, a separate validation cohort made up of roughly 130 different subjects was used. The study combined high-throughput TCR immunosequencing, statistical association of individual TCRs with disease status, and machine learning to predict cytomegalovirus infection status.

The donors were included in the validation cohort of around 120 subjects, a group kept apart from the roughly 700-subject first cohort. The CDR3 has 15 amino acids, counting the end cysteine and phenylalanine. Only the CDR3 DNA is retained, 45 bases long and in frame from the first base. CDR1 and CDR2 are read off the germline V gene as SGHRS and YFSETQ. From V the trimming removes 0 bases and from J it removes 5 bases, while the gene matches leave 4 bases of the junction unaccounted for. As regards this clone: Its antigen specificity is not known. Qualities for individual bases were not recorded, and no much larger clone is one base off.

Here is what the overall study found, with its caveats: According to the authors, the approach could potentially be generalized to other disease states and immunological phenotypes. In the study, some 160 TCR beta chains were listed as associated with cytomegalovirus. While some public TCRs were present in many individuals, most TCR sequences turned up only very rarely across donors. Cytomegalovirus status was reported to be diagnosed by the classifier with high specificity and sensitivity in both the original and validation cohorts. A later analysis had no HLA typing for the validation cohort, so co-occurrence there was scored across all 110 or so repertoires. Subsequent analysis determined that TCRs grouped into clusters in the first cohort also showed a tendency toward co-occurrence across the roughly 120 validation repertoires, and 94% of cluster scores exceeded 0. Three of the identified cytomegalovirus-associated TCR beta chains were confirmed in vitro to be specific for cytomegalovirus antigens.

The library came from the immunoSEQ multiplex PCR assay. Concerning the study's data processing: A statistical classification framework was built to diagnose cytomegalovirus status from the catalog of TCR beta chain sequences. TCRdb stores this immuneACCESS table with in-frame sequences only. Part of the clones is absent; in the studies checked, under half of the shortfall reflects unresolved V genes, and no reason is known for the rest. That table gives V, J and clone size, and the DNA gave D and trimming. The sample table holds 130,000 to 150,000 clones, of which nearly 90% were seen once. In total, the top ten clones hold roughly 9.3% of the sample.

This clonotype originated in a young woman in good health and CMV-seropositive. The specimen was PBMCs. This receptor chain uses TRBV5-1 and TRBJ2-5; TRBD1 lines up with 10 middle nucleotides. The nucleotide sequence is given as TGCGCCAGCAGCTTGGTGGGGACAGGGGATGAGACCCAGTACTTC. The encoded protein is CASSLVGTGDETQYF.